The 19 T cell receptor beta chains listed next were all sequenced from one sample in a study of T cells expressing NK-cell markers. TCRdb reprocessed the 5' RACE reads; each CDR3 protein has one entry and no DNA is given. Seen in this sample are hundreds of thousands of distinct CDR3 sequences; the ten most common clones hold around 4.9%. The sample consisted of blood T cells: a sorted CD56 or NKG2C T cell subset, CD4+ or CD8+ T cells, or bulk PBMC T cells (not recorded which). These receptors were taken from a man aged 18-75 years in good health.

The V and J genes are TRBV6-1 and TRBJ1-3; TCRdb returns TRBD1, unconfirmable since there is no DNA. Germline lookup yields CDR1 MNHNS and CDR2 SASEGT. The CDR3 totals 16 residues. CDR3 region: CASRATGQGTGNTIYF.

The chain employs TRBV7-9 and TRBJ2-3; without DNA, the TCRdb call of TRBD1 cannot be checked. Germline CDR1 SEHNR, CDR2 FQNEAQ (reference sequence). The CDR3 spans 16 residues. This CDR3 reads CASSFGTAASTDTQYF.

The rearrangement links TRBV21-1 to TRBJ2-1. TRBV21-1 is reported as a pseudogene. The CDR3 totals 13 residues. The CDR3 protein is CASSKVRQHEQFF.

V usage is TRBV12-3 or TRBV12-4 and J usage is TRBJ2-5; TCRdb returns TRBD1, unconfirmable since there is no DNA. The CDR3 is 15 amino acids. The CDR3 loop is CASSLQGVMGETQYF.

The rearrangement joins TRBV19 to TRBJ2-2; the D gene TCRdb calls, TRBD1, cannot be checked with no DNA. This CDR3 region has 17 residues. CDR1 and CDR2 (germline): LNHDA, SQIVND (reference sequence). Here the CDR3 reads CASSIEGGEARTGELFF.

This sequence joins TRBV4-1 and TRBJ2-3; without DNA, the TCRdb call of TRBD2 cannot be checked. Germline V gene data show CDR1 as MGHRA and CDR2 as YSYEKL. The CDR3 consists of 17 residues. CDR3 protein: CASSQATSGRSTDTQYF.

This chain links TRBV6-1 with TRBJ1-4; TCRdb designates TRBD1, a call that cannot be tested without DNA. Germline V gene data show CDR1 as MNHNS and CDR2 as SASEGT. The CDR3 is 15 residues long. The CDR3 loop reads CASSDNTAGWEKLFF.

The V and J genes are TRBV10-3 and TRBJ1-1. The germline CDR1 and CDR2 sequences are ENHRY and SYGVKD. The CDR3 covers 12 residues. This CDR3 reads CAIRGGDTEAFF.

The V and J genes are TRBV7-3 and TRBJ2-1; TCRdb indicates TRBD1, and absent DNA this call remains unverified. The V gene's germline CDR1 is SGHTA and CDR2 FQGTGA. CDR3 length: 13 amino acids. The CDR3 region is CASSFSATSPRFF.

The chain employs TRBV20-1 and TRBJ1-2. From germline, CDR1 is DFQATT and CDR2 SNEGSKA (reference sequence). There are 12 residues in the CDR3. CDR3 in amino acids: CSARGTSYGYTF.

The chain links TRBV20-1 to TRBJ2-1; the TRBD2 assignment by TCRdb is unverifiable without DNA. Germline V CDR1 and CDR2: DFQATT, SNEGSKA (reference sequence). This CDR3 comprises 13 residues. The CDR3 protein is CSSPGLAYNEQFF.

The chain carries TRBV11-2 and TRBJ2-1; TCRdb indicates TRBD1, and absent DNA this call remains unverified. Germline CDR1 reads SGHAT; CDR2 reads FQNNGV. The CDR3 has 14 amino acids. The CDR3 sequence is CASSHRDRVNEQFF.

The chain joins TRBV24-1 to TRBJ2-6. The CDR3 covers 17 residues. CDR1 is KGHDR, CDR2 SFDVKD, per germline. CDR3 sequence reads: CATEINTASSGANVLTF.

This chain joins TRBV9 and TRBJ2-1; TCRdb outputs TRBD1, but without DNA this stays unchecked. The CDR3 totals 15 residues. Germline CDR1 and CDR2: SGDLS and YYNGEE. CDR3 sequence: CASTISPGGTNEQFF.

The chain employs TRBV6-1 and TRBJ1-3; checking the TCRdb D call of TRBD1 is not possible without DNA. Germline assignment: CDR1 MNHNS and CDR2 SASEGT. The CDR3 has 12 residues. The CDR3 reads CASSESGYTIYF.

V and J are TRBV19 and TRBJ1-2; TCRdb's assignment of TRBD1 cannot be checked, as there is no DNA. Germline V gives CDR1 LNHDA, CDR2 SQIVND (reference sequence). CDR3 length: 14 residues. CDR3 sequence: CASSTLGVGQGYTF.

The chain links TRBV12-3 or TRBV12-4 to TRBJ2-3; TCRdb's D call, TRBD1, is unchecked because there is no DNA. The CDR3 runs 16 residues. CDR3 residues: CASSSYRGAMGDTQYF.

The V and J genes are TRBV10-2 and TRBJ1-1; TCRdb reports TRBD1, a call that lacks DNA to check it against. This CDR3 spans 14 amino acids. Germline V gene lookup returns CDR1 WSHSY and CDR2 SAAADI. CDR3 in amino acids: CASSFQTGVAEAFF.

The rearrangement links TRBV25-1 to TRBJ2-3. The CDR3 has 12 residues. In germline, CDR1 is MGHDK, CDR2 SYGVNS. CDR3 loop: CASSELGSAAYF.